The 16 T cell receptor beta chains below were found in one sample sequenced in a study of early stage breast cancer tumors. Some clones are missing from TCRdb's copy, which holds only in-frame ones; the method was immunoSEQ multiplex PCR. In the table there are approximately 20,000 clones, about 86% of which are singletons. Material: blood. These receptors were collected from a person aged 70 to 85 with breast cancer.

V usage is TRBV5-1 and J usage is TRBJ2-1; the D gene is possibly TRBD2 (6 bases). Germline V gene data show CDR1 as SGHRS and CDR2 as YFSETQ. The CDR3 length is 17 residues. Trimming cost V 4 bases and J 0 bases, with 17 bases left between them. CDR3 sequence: CASSPGTLGSSYNEQFF. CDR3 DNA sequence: TGCGCCAGCAGCCCCGGGACTCTCGGGAGCTCCTACAATGAGCAGTTCTTC.

The CDR3 bases are TGTGCCAGCAGGACCGGGACTAGAGCGAAAGATACGCAGTATTTT. This encodes CASRTGTRAKDTQYF. The chain is built from TRBV6-1 and TRBJ2-3, with 8 bases identical to TRBD2. The CDR3 loop spans 15 amino acids. Germline V gene data show CDR1 as MNHNS and CDR2 as SASEGT. Trimming at V came to 6 bases and at J to 5 bases, leaving 10 bases not matched to a gene.

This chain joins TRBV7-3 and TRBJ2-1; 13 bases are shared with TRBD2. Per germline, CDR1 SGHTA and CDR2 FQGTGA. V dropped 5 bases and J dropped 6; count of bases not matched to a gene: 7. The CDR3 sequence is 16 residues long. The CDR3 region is CASSLLGLAGVNEQFF. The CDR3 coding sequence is TGTGCCAGCAGCCTATTAGGACTAGCGGGGGTCAATGAGCAGTTCTTC.

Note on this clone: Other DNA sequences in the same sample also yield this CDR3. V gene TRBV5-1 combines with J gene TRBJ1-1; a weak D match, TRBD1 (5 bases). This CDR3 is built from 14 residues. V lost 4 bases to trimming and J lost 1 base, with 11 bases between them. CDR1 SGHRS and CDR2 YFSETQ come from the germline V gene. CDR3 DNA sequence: TGCGCCAGCAGCGGTCAGGGTGGGAACACTGAAGCTTTCTTT. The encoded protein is CASSGQGGNTEAFF.

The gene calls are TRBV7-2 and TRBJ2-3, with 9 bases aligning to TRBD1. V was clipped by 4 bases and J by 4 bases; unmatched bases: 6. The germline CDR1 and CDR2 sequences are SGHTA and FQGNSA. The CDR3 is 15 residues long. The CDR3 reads CASSSTGGSADTQYF. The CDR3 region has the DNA TGTGCCAGCAGCTCCACAGGGGGCTCGGCAGATACGCAGTATTTT.

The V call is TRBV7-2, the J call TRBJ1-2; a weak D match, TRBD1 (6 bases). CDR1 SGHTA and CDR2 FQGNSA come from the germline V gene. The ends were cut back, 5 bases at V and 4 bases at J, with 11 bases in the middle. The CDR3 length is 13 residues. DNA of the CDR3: TGTGCCAGCAGCGCAACAGGGAGCTATGGCTACACCTTC. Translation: CASSATGSYGYTF.

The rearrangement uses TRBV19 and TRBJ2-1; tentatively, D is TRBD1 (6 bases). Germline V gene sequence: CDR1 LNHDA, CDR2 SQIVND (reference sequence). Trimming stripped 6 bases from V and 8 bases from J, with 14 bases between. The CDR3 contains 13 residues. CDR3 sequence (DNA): TGTGCCAGTAGCCTCAGGGGTGACGATGAGCAGTTCTTC. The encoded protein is CASSLRGDDEQFF.

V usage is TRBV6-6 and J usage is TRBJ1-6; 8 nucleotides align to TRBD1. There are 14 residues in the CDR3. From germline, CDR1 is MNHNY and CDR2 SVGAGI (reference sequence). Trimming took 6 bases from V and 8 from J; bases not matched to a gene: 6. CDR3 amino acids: CASSSGTGDSPLHF. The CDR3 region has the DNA TGTGCCAGCAGCTCCGGGACAGGCGATTCACCCCTCCACTTT.

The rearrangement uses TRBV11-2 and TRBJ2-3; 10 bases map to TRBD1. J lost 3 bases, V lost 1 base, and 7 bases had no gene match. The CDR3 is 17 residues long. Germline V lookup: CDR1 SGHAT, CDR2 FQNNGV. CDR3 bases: TGTGCCAGCAGCTTAGGGCAGCCGGGACAGGGGACAGATACGCAGTATTTT. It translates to CASSLGQPGQGTDTQYF.

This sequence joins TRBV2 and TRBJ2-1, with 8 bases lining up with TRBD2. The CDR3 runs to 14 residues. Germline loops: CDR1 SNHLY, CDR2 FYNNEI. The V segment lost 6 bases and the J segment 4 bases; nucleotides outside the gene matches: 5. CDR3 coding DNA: TGTGCCAGCAGGACTAGCGAGAGGTACAATGAGCAGTTCTTC. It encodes CASRTSERYNEQFF.

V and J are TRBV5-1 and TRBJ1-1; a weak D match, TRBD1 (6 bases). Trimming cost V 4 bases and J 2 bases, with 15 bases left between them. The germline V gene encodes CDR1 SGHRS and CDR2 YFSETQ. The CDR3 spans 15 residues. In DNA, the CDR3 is TGCGCCAGCAGCGTGACAGGCGACCCTAACACTGAAGCTTTCTTT. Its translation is CASSVTGDPNTEAFF. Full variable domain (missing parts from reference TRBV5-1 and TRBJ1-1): KAGVTQTPRYLIKTRGQQVTLSCSPISGHRSVSWYQQTPGQGLQFLFEYFSETQRNKGNFPGRFSGRQFSNSRSEMNVSTLELGDSALYLCASSVTGDPNTEAFFGQGTRLTVV.

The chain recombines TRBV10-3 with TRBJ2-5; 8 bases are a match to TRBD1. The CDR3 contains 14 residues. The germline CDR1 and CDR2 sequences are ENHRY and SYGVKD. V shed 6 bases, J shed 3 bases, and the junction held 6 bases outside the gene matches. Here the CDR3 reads CAIRSDRGEETQYF. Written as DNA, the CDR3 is TGTGCCATCAGGTCCGACAGGGGAGAAGAGACCCAGTACTTC.

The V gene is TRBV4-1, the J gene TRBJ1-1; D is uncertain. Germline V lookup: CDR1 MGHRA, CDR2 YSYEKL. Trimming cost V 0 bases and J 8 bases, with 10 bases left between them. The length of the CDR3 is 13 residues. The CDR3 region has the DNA TGCGCCAGCAGCCAAGAGGAGGATCGCGAAGCTTTCTTT. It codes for CASSQEEDREAFF.

The CDR3 sequence: CASSDVGGAANTQYF. The CDR3 DNA reads TGTGCCAGCAGTGACGTCGGGGGGGCCGCAAATACGCAGTATTTT. The gene calls are TRBV2 and TRBJ2-3; the match to TRBD2 covers 8 bases. Germline CDR1 reads SNHLY; CDR2 reads FYNNEI. V lost 3 bases to trimming and J lost 7 bases; unmatched junction nucleotides: 9. CDR3 length: 15 residues.

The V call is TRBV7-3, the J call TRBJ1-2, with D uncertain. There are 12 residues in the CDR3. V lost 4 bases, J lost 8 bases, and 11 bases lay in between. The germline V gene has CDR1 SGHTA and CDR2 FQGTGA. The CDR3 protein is CASSSGMGGYTF. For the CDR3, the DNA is TGTGCCAGCAGCTCGGGGATGGGGGGCTACACCTTC.

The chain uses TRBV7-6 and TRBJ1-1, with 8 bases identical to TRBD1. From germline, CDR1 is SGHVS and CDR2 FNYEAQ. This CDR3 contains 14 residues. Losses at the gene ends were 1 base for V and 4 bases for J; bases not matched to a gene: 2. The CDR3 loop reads CASSLGQGRTEAFF. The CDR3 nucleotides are TGTGCCAGCAGCTTAGGACAGGGGCGCACTGAAGCTTTCTTT.